Each of the 13 T cell receptor beta chains below was sequenced from the same sample in a study of control samples from healthy donors and cancer patients. The repertoire was sequenced with immunoSEQ multiplex PCR; TCRdb's copy has only in-frame clones and lacks some. Here the sample spans about 180,000 clones, more than 80% being singletons. Source material: blood. The receptors originated from a man aged 30 to 39 in good health.

The chain uses TRBV10-3 and TRBJ1-2; 7 positions agree with TRBD1. This CDR3 spans 11 amino acids. Germline lookup yields CDR1 ENHRY and CDR2 SYGVKD. After removal of 8 bases from V and 8 bases from J, the junction contained 5 bases not matched to a gene. The CDR3 DNA is TGTGCCATCGAAGGGGGCAGGGGCTACACCTTC. Its protein product is CAIEGGRGYTF.

The gene calls are TRBV28 and TRBJ2-4, with D unresolved. This CDR3 contains 17 residues. Germline values: CDR1 MDHEN, CDR2 SYDVKM. V was shortened by 6 bases and J by 0 bases, with 18 bases between the two germline ends. The CDR3 region is CASSSALNLRAKNIQYF. CDR3 in DNA: TGTGCCAGCAGCTCCGCCCTGAACCTAAGAGCCAAAAACATTCAGTACTTC.

The chain links TRBV29-1 to TRBJ1-2, with a weak D call TRBD1 (5 bases). Trimming removed 6 bases at V and 4 bases at J, with 18 bases between. In germline, CDR1 is SQVTM, CDR2 ANQGSEA. The CDR3 consists of 14 residues. The CDR3: CSVDLSQGGYGYTF. CDR3 in DNA: TGCAGCGTAGACCTTTCCCAGGGCGGCTATGGCTACACCTTC.

The chain employs TRBV11-2 and TRBJ2-5, with 7 bases matching TRBD2. This CDR3 comprises 16 residues. Trimming cost V 3 bases and J 6 bases; bases outside gene matches: 13. Germline V gene sequence: CDR1 SGHAT, CDR2 FQNNGV. CDR3 in DNA: TGTGCCAGCAGCTTCCTCGTCCGGACTAGTACCAAGACCCAGTACTTC. This sequence encodes CASSFLVRTSTKTQYF.

The genes are TRBV4-2 and TRBJ1-4, with 8 bases that match TRBD1. The CDR3 length is 16 residues. Germline CDR1 reads LGHNA; CDR2 reads YNFKEQ. V gave up 0 bases and J gave up 8 bases; unmatched junction bases: 8. The CDR3 region has the DNA TGTGCCAGCAGCCAAGATTCAGGCAGGGGGCGCGAAAAACTGTTTTTT. It specifies CASSQDSGRGREKLFF.

This chain links TRBV5-1 with TRBJ2-2, with TRBD2 matching 10 bases. CDR3 size: 17 residues. Germline loops: CDR1 SGHRS, CDR2 YFSETQ. Losses at the gene ends were 1 base for V and 7 bases for J; bases not matched to a gene: 10. CDR3 DNA: TGCGCCAGCAGCTTGTTTACCAGGACTAGCGGCGGCGGGGAGCTGTTTTTT. Amino acid sequence: CASSLFTRTSGGGELFF.

The genes are TRBV2 and TRBJ2-3; D is perhaps TRBD1 or TRBD2 (5 bases each). The V and J ends lost 6 bases and 2 bases respectively, with 15 bases between them. Germline V lookup: CDR1 SNHLY, CDR2 FYNNEI. The CDR3 sequence is 15 residues long. The CDR3 loop reads CASRTKPGTTDTQYF. CDR3 DNA: TGTGCCAGCAGGACAAAACCCGGGACCACAGATACGCAGTATTTT.

This chain joins TRBV27 and TRBJ1-2, with TRBD1 matching 9 bases. V gave up 8 bases and J gave up 4 bases; unmatched junction bases: 8. There are 14 residues in the CDR3. Germline CDR1 MNHEY, CDR2 SMNVEV (reference sequence). Here the CDR3 DNA reads TGTGCCAGCCGGGGAGGACAGGGGACCTATGGCTACACCTTC. It encodes CASRGGQGTYGYTF.

This sequence joins TRBV6-5 and TRBJ1-1, with D possibly TRBD1 on 6 matching bases. The ends were cut back, 6 bases at V and 5 bases at J, with 13 bases in the middle. The CDR3 is 13 amino acids. Germline values: CDR1 MNHEY, CDR2 SVGAGI. Here the CDR3 DNA reads TGTGCCAGCAGAGCACAGGGAGGGACTGAAGCTTTCTTT. It encodes CASRAQGGTEAFF.

With respect to this clone: One end of the junction varies from germline; a read error may be responsible. This chain links TRBV30 with TRBJ1-2; 7 positions match TRBD1. Germline assignment: CDR1 GTSNPN and CDR2 SVGIG (reference sequence). The CDR3 sequence is 12 residues long. The CDR3 loop reads CVWTGSNYGYTF. The CDR3 DNA follows: TGTGTCTGGACAGGTTCTAACTATGGCTACACCTTC.

The J gene is TRBJ2-2, the V gene TRBV6-5; no clear D. The V end was cut by 2 bases, the J end by 7 bases, with 8 bases between. The CDR3 has 13 amino acids. Per germline, CDR1 MNHEY and CDR2 SVGAGI. The CDR3 protein is CASSYRANGELFF. The CDR3 DNA is TGTGCCAGCAGTTACCGAGCGAACGGGGAGCTGTTTTTT.

The chain combines TRBV4-2 with TRBJ1-4, with 10 bases aligning to TRBD1. There are 15 residues in the CDR3. Per the germline V gene, CDR1 is LGHNA and CDR2 is YNFKEQ. Losses at the gene ends were 3 bases for V and 6 bases for J; bases not matched to a gene: 4. CDR3 in amino acids: CASSQRQGADEKLFF. The CDR3 DNA sequence: TGTGCCAGCAGCCAGCGACAGGGGGCAGATGAAAAACTGTTTTTT.

The CDR3 DNA follows: TGTGCCAGCAGTTACCAGGACAGGGGCAATTCACCCCTCCACTTT. Translated, it gives CASSYQDRGNSPLHF. The rearrangement links TRBV6-2 or TRBV6-3 to TRBJ1-6; 9 bases fit TRBD1. Trimming at V came to 2 bases and at J to 7 bases, leaving 3 bases not matched to a gene. The CDR3 is 15 amino acids. CDR1 and CDR2 (germline): MNHEY, SVGEGT.